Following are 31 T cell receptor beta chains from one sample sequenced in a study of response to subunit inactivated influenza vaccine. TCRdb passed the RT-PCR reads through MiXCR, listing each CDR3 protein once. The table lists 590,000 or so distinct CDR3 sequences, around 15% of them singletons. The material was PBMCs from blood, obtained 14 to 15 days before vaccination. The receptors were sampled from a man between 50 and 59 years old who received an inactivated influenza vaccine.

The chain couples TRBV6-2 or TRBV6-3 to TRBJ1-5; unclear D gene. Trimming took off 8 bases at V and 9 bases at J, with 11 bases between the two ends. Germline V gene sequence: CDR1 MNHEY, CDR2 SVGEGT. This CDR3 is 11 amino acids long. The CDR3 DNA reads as TGTGCCAGCCACGGCCGGAGGCCCCAGCATTTT. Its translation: CASHGRRPQHF.

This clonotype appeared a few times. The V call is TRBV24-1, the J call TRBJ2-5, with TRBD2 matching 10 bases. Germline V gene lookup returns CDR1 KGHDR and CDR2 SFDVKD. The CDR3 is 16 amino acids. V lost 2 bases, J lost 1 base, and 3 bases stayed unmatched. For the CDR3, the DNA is TGTGCCACCAGTGATTCAAGGACTAGCGGCCAAGAGACCCAGTACTTC. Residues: CATSDSRTSGQETQYF.

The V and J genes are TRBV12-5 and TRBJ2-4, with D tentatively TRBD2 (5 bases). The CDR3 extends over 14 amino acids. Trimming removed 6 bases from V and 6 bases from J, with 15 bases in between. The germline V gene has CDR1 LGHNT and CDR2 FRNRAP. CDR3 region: CASGADVEGNIQYF. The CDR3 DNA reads TGTGCTAGTGGCGCGGATGTAGAGGGAAACATTCAGTACTTC.

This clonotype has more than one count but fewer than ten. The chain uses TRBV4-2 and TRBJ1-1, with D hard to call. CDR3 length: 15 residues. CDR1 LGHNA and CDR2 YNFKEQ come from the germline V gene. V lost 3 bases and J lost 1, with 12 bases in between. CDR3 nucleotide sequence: TGTGCCAGCAGCCATGGGAGACACAGGAACACTGAAGCTTTCTTT. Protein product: CASSHGRHRNTEAFF.

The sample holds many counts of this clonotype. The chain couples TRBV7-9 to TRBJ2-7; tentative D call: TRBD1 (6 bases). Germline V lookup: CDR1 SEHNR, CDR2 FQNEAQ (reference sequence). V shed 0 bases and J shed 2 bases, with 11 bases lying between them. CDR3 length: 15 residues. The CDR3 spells CASSLADSLAYEQYF. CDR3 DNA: TGTGCCAGCAGCTTAGCGGACAGCCTCGCCTACGAGCAGTACTTC. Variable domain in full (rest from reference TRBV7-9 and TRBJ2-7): DTGVSQNPRHKITKRGQNVTFRCDPISEHNRLYWYRQTLGQGPEFLTYFQNEAQLEKSRLLSDRFSAERPKGSFSTLEIQRTEQGDSAMYLCASSLADSLAYEQYFGPGTRLTVT.

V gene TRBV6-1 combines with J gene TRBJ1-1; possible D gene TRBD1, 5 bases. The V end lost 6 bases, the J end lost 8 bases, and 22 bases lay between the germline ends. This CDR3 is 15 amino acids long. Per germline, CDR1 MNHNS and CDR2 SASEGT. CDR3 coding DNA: TGTGCCAGCAGGAGAGCAGGGACTCCTGGCTTCGAAGCTTTCTTT. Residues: CASRRAGTPGFEAFF.

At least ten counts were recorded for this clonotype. The CDR3 here is CASSQGDGGPGTDTQYF. In DNA, the CDR3 is TGTGCCAGCAGCCAAGGAGACGGGGGGCCTGGCACAGATACGCAGTATTTT. This sequence joins TRBV4-2 and TRBJ2-3; possible D gene TRBD2, 7 bases. Per the germline V gene, CDR1 is LGHNA and CDR2 is YNFKEQ. Trimming cost V 1 base and J 1 base, with 15 bases left between them. This CDR3 spans 17 amino acids.

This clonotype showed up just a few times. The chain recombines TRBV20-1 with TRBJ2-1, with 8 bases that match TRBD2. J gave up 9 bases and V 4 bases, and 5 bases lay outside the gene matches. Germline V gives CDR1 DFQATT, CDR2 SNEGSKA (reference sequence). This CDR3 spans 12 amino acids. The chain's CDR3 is CSAKAGGTEQFF. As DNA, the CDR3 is TGCAGTGCTAAGGCGGGAGGTACTGAGCAGTTCTTC.

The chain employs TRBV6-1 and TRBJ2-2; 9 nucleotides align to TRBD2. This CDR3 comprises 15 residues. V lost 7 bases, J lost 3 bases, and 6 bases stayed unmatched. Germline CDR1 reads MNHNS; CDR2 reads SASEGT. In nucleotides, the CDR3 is TGTGCCAGCACCCAGGGACTAGCTTACACCGGGGAGCTGTTTTTT. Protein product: CASTQGLAYTGELFF.

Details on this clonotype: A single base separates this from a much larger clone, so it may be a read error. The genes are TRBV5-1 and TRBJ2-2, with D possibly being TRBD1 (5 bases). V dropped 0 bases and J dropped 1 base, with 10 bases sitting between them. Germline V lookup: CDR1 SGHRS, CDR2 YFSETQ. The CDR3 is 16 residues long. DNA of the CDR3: TGCGCCAGCAGCTTGGGGTCAGGGCTGAACACCGGGGAGCTGTTTTTT. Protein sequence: CASSLGSGLNTGELFF.

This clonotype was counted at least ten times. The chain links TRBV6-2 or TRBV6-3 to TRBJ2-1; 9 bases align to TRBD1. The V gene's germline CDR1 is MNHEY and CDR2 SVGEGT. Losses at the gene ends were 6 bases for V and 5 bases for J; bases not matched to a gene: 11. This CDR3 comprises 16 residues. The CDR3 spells CASRMTGGGAHNEQFF. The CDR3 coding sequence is TGTGCCAGCAGGATGACAGGGGGGGGGGCCCACAATGAGCAGTTCTTC.

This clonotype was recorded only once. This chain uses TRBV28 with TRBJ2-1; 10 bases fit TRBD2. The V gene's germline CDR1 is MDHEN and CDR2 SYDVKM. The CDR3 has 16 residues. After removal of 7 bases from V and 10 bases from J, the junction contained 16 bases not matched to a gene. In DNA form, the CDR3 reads TGTGCCAGCATCAAAAGGGACAGCGGGGGGGCTCAAGAGCAGTTCTTC. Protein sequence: CASIKRDSGGAQEQFF. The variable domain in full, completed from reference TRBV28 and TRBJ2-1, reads DVKVTQSSRYLVKRTGEKVFLECVQDMDHENMFWYRQDPGLGLRLIYFSYDVKMKEKGDIPEGYSVSREKKERFSLILESASTNQTSMYLCASIKRDSGGAQEQFFGPGTRLTVL.

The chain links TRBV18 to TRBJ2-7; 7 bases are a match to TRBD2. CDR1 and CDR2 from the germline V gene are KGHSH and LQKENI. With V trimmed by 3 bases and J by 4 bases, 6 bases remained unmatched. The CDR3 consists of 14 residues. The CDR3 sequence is CASSPGPGGYEQYF. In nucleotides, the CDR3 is TGTGCCAGCTCACCGGGACCGGGGGGTTACGAGCAGTACTTC.

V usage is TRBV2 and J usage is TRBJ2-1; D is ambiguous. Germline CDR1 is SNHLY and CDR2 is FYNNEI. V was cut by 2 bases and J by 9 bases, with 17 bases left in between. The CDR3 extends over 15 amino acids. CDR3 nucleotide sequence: TGTGCCAGCAGTGAACTAGGTTCTACTGCTATTGAGCAGTTCTTC. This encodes CASSELGSTAIEQFF.

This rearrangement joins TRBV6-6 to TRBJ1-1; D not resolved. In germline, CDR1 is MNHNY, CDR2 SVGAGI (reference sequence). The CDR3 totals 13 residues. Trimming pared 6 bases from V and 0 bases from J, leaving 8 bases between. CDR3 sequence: CASRFLLNTEAFF. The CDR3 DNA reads TGTGCCAGCAGATTCCTCCTGAACACTGAAGCTTTCTTT.

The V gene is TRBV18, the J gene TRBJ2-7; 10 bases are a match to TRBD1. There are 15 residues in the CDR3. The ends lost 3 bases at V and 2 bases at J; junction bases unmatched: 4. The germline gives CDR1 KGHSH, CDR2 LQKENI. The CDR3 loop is CASSPGTGVTYEQYF. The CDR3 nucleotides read TGTGCCAGCTCACCGGGGACAGGGGTGACCTACGAGCAGTACTTC.

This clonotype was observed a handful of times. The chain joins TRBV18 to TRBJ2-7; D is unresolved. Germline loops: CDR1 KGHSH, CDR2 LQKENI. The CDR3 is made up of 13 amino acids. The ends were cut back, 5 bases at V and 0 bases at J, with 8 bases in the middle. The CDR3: CASSGMSSYEQYF. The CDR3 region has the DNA TGTGCCAGCTCAGGCATGAGCTCCTACGAGCAGTACTTC.

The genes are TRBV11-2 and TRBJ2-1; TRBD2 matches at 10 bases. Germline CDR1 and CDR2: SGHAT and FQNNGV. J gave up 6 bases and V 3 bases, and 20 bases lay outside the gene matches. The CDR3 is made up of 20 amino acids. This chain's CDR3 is CASSFYNLWASGSHANEQFF. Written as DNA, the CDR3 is TGTGCCAGCAGCTTTTATAATCTTTGGGCTAGCGGGAGCCATGCCAATGAGCAGTTCTTC.

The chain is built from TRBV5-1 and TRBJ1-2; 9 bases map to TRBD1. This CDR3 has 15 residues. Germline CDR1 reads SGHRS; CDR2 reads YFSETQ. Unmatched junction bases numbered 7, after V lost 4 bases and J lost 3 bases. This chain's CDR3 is CASSRTGVLDYGYTF. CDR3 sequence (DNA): TGCGCCAGCAGCAGGACAGGGGTTTTAGACTATGGCTACACCTTC.

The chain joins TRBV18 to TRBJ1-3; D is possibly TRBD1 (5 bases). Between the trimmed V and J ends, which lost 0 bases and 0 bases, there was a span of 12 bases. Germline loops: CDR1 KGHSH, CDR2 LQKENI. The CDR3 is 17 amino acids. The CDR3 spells CASSPPGSRDSGNTIYF. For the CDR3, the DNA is TGTGCCAGCTCACCACCGGGGAGCAGGGACTCTGGAAACACCATATATTTT.

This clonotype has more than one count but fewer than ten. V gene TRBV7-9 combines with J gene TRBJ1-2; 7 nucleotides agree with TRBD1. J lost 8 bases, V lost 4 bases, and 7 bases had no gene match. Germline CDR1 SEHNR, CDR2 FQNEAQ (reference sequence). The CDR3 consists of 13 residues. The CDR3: CASSWGQPMGYTF. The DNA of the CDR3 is TGTGCCAGCAGCTGGGGACAGCCCATGGGCTACACCTTC. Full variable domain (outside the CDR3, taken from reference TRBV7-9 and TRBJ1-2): DTGVSQNPRHKITKRGQNVTFRCDPISEHNRLYWYRQTLGQGPEFLTYFQNEAQLEKSRLLSDRFSAERPKGSFSTLEIQRTEQGDSAMYLCASSWGQPMGYTFGSGTRLTVV.

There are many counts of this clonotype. The CDR3 reads CASTLGQGNTIYF. The CDR3 DNA reads as TGCGCCAGCACCCTGGGACAGGGAAACACCATATATTTT. The rearrangement joins TRBV5-1 to TRBJ1-3, with 7 bases fitting TRBD1. CDR3 length: 13 residues. J gave up 4 bases and V 6 bases, and 4 bases lay outside the gene matches. The V gene's germline CDR1 is SGHRS and CDR2 YFSETQ.

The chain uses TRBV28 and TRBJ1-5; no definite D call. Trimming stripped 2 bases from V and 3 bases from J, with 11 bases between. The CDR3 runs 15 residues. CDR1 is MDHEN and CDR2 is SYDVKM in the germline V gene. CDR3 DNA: TGTGCCAGCAGTTTAGGTGGGCGGGTCAATCAGCCCCAGCATTTT. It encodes CASSLGGRVNQPQHF.

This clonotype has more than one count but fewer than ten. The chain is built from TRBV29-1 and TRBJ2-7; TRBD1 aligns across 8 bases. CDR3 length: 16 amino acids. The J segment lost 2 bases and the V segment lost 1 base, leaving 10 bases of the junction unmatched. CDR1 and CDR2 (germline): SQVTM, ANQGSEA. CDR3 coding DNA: TGCAGCGTTGAAGGTATAAAAGGACAGGGTCCCTACGAGCAGTACTTC. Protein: CSVEGIKGQGPYEQYF.

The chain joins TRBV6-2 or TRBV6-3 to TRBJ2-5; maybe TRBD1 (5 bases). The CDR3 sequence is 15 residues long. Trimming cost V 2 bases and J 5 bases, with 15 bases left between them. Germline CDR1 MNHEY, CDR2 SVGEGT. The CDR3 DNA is TGTGCCAGCAGTTACGGGTTGGGGCGGTCGGAGACCCAGTACTTC. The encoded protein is CASSYGLGRSETQYF.

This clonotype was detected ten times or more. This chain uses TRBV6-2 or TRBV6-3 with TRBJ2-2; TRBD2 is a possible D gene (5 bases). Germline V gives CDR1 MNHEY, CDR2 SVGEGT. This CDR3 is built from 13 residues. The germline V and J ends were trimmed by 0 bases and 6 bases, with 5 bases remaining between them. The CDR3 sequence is CASSYSLAGELFF. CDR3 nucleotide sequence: TGTGCCAGCAGTTACTCACTAGCCGGGGAGCTGTTTTTT.

This CDR3 is CASSRAPQGGYGYTF. The CDR3 DNA is TGTGCCAGCAGCAGAGCTCCACAGGGAGGGTATGGCTACACCTTC. The rearrangement joins TRBV5-6 to TRBJ1-2, with D possibly TRBD1 on 6 matching bases. V lost 4 bases to trimming and J lost 5 bases, with 18 bases between them. Per the germline V gene, CDR1 is SGHDT and CDR2 is YYEEEE. The CDR3 length is 15 residues. The complete variable domain, with remaining parts taken from reference TRBV5-6 and TRBJ1-2, reads DAGVTQSPTHLIKTRGQQVTLRCSPKSGHDTVSWYQQALGQGPQFIFQYYEEEERQRGNFPDRFSGHQFPNYSSELNVNALLLGDSALYLCASSRAPQGGYGYTFGSGTRLTVV.

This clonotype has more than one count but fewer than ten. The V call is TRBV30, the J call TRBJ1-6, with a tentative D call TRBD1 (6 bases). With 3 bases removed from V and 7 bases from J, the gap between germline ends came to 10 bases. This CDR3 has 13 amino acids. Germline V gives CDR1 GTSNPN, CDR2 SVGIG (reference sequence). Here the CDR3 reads CAWRVQGNSPLHF. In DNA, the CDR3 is TGTGCCTGGAGAGTACAGGGAAATTCACCCCTCCACTTT.

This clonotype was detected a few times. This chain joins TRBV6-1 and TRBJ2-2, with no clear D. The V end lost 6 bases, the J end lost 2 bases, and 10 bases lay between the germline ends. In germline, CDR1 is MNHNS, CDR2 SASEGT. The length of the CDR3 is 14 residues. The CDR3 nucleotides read TGTGCCAGCAGCGCGCGGTTTAACACCGGGGAGCTGTTTTTT. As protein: CASSARFNTGELFF.

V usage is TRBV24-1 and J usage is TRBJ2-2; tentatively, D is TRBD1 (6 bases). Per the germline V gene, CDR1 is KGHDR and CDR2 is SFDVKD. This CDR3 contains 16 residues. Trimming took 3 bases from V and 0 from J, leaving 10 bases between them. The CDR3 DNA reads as TGTGCCACCAGTGATCCCACAGGGACGAACACCGGGGAGCTGTTTTTT. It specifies CATSDPTGTNTGELFF.

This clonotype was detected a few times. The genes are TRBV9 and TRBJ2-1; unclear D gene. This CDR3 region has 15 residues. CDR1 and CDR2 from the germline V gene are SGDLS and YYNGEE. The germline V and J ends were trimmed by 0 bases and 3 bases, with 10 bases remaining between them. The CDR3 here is CASSVDFRVYNEQFF. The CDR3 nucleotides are TGTGCCAGCAGCGTAGATTTTAGAGTCTACAATGAGCAGTTCTTC.